A single sample is the source of the 15 T cell receptor beta chains below, sequenced in a study of cytomegalovirus exposure and HLA in healthy donors. Assay: immunoSEQ multiplex PCR; the TCRdb copy retains only in-frame clones and omits some. The data show approximately 54,000 clones, roughly 87% seen once. Sequenced: PBMCs. These TCRs come from a woman aged 18-29 years in good health and CMV-seropositive.

The chain carries TRBV10-3 and TRBJ2-3; D perhaps matches TRBD1 (5 bases). Trimming stripped 8 bases from V and 6 bases from J, with 18 bases between. The length of the CDR3 is 14 residues. Germline V lookup: CDR1 ENHRY, CDR2 SYGVKD. The CDR3 sequence: CAIRAGKLSDTQYF. DNA of the CDR3: TGTGCCATCCGGGCAGGGAAGTTATCGGATACGCAGTATTTT.

The rearrangement joins TRBV6-5 to TRBJ1-5, with 10 bases aligning to TRBD1. The CDR3 sequence is 13 residues long. The germline CDR1 and CDR2 sequences are MNHEY and SVGAGI. Trimming took 8 bases from V and 4 from J; bases not matched to a gene: 2. DNA of the CDR3: TGTGCCAGCGGGACAGGGGTTAATCAGCCCCAGCATTTT. Translated: CASGTGVNQPQHF.

This clone has a single count. This chain links TRBV6-4 with TRBJ2-7; weak D call: TRBD1 (5 bases). CDR1 MRHNA and CDR2 SNTAGT come from the germline V gene. The CDR3 length is 15 residues. V was clipped by 3 bases and J by 0 bases, with 12 bases between them. CDR3 sequence reads: CASSEGRVTSYEQYF. The CDR3 coding sequence is TGTGCCAGCAGTGAGGGCAGGGTGACCTCCTACGAGCAGTACTTC.

The gene calls are TRBV18 and TRBJ2-6; no clear D. Per the germline V gene, CDR1 is KGHSH and CDR2 is LQKENI. V dropped 4 bases and J dropped 0 bases, with 4 bases sitting between them. This CDR3 is built from 14 residues. In DNA, the CDR3 is TGTGCCAGCTCACGGCCCTCTGGGGCCAACGTCCTGACTTTC. Encoded protein: CASSRPSGANVLTF.

The V call is TRBV7-9, the J call TRBJ1-1; a weak D match, TRBD1 (6 bases). Germline CDR1 is SEHNR and CDR2 is FQNEAQ (reference sequence). Deletions cut 5 bases from V and 6 bases from J, with 13 bases between. The CDR3 loop spans 13 amino acids. The chain's CDR3 is CASSATGLAEAFF. The DNA of the CDR3 is TGTGCCAGCAGCGCCACAGGGTTAGCTGAAGCTTTCTTT.

The V and J genes are TRBV27 and TRBJ2-7; 10 bases line up with TRBD1. In germline, CDR1 is MNHEY, CDR2 SMNVEV (reference sequence). The CDR3 has 16 residues. Losses at the gene ends were 2 bases for V and 2 bases for J; bases not matched to a gene: 6. The DNA for the CDR3 is TGTGCCAGCAGTTTACACCCGGACAGGGGGGCCTACGAGCAGTACTTC. Protein: CASSLHPDRGAYEQYF.

The chain carries TRBV9 and TRBJ1-3; the D gene is possibly TRBD1 (6 bases). Trimming left V 0 bases short and J 7 bases short, with 17 bases between. The germline V gene has CDR1 SGDLS and CDR2 YYNGEE. This CDR3 region has 16 residues. The CDR3 here is CASSVGGGREMNTIYF. For the CDR3, the DNA is TGTGCCAGCAGCGTAGGGGGGGGCAGGGAGATGAACACCATATATTTT.

V is TRBV27 and J is TRBJ2-2, with a tentative D call TRBD2 (7 bases). Germline-derived CDR1 and CDR2 are MNHEY and SMNVEV (reference sequence). Trimming removed 6 bases from V and 4 bases from J, with 18 bases in between. CDR3 length: 16 residues. The CDR3 coding sequence is TGTGCCAGCAGGGCTACAGGGAGGGGGGCCACCGGGGAGCTGTTTTTT. Its translation is CASRATGRGATGELFF.

The chain joins TRBV6-1 to TRBJ2-1; 11 bases align to TRBD2. The junction had 4 bases not matched to a gene; V was cut back by 6 bases and J by 9 bases. Germline loops: CDR1 MNHNS, CDR2 SASEGT. The CDR3 sequence is 13 residues long. DNA for the CDR3: TGTGCCAGCAGGCTGACTAGCGGGGTTGAGCAGTTCTTC. Residues: CASRLTSGVEQFF.

This clone was seen only once. This chain connects TRBV9 to TRBJ2-1; 9 positions agree with TRBD2. Per germline, CDR1 SGDLS and CDR2 YYNGEE. The CDR3 has 14 residues. V trimming: 2 bases; J trimming: 7 bases; junction bases outside the gene matches: 4. This CDR3 reads CASSVAGGRNEQFF. The CDR3 DNA is TGTGCCAGCAGCGTCGCGGGGGGGCGTAATGAGCAGTTCTTC.

The count of this clone is one. The chain combines TRBV25-1 with TRBJ1-2; D remains ambiguous. Germline V gene lookup returns CDR1 MGHDK and CDR2 SYGVNS. V dropped 3 bases and J dropped 5 bases, with 19 bases sitting between them. The CDR3 is 16 amino acids. In DNA form, the CDR3 reads TGTGCCAGCAGTGACCCCTCTATAGGTGGAGCTTATGGCTACACCTTC. Protein product: CASSDPSIGGAYGYTF.

The chain is built from TRBV5-1 and TRBJ1-1, with D maybe TRBD1 (6 bases). Looked up from germline, CDR1 is SGHRS and CDR2 is YFSETQ. The CDR3 spans 15 residues. Trimming removed 2 bases at V and 0 bases at J, with 11 bases between. The CDR3 bases are TGCGCCAGCAGCTTACAGGACAGTTTGAACACTGAAGCTTTCTTT. Amino acids: CASSLQDSLNTEAFF.

The chain recombines TRBV28 with TRBJ2-1; D unclear. Trimming took 6 bases from V and 3 from J, leaving 18 bases between them. The CDR3 contains 16 residues. From germline, CDR1 is MDHEN and CDR2 SYDVKM. The CDR3 DNA reads TGTGCCAGCAGCCCATTTACTCGGAGATTCTACAATGAGCAGTTCTTC. Translation: CASSPFTRRFYNEQFF.

This chain links TRBV5-6 with TRBJ1-2, with 8 bases identical to TRBD1. CDR1 and CDR2 (germline): SGHDT, YYEEEE. Trimming at V came to 0 bases and at J to 6 bases, leaving 4 bases not matched to a gene. The CDR3 loop spans 14 amino acids. The CDR3 here is CASSLAGGANGYTF. In DNA, the CDR3 is TGTGCCAGCAGCTTGGCAGGGGGCGCGAATGGCTACACCTTC.

This chain uses TRBV7-3 with TRBJ2-3; 10 positions match TRBD2. CDR1 SGHTA and CDR2 FQGTGA come from the germline V gene. The CDR3 runs 16 residues. V dropped 5 bases and J dropped 3; count of bases not matched to a gene: 8. The CDR3 loop reads CASSRWERGGTDTQYF. CDR3 nucleotide sequence: TGTGCCAGCAGCCGCTGGGAGCGGGGGGGTACAGATACGCAGTATTTT.